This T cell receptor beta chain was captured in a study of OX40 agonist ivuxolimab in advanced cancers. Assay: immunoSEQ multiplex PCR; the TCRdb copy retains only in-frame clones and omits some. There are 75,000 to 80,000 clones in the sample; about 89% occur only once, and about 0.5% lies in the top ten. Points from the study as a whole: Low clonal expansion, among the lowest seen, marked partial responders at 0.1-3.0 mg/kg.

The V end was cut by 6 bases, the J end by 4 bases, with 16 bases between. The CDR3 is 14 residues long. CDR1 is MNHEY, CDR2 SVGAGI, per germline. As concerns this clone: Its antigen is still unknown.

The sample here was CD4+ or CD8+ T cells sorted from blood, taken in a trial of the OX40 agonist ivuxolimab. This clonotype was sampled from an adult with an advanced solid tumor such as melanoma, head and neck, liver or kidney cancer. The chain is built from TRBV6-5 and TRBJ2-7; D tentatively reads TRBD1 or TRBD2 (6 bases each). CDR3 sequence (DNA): TGTGCCAGCAGCTCTAACACAGGGAGGTACGAGCAGTACTTC. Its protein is CASSSNTGRYEQYF.